Sequencing of this T cell receptor (beta chain) was carried out in a study of blood T cell repertoires in COVID-19. TCRdb's copy holds only in-frame clones and misses some; the assay was immunoSEQ multiplex PCR. The table shows around 20,000 clones, with roughly 85% occurring only once. Germline loops: CDR1 SGHDT, CDR2 YYEEEE. The CDR3 runs 15 residues. Trimming took off 0 bases at V and 4 bases at J, with 13 bases between the two ends. The gene calls are TRBV5-6 and TRBJ1-1; a weak D match, TRBD1 (6 bases). Sequenced input: peripheral blood. The sequence was collected from a man older than 75 with acute or convalescent COVID-19. As DNA, the CDR3 is TGTGCCAGCAGCTTGGTGGACAGCTGGGGCACTGAAGCTTTCTTT. Amino acids: CASSLVDSWGTEAFF.